The source of this TCR beta chain is a study of T cell repertoires in cytomegalovirus infection. Study as a whole: Indications of both CMV infection and matching HLA type were provided by public TCR beta signatures. Regarding the study as a whole: The study identified carriers of CMV plus the relevant HLA from cumulative public TCR beta family frequency. Across the ex vivo response, the dominant clonotypes were HLA-C-restricted CMV-specific TCR beta clonotypes.

The CDR3 has 11 residues. In germline, CDR1 is SGHRS, CDR2 YFSETQ. V was trimmed by 5 bases and J by 4 bases, leaving 7 bases between them. A word on this clonotype: The antigen is unknown.

In TCRdb, the reads were re-called with MiXCR into one record per CDR3 protein. The sample has roughly 45,000 distinct CDR3 sequences, 20% to 25% seen once. This receptor was taken from a human donor in good health (CMV status not recorded). Some clones in this sample may be carry-over from other donors' samples. The J gene is TRBJ2-7, the V gene TRBV5-1; D ambiguous. Sequenced input: PBMCs, sequenced either directly or after in vitro stimulation (not recorded which). This CDR3 reads CASRLTYEQYF. CDR3 DNA sequence: TGCGCCAGCAGGTTGACGTACGAGCAGTACTTC.